Included here is one TCR beta chain sequence, with context. Its antigen is not identified. Researchers prepared the TCRbeta library using unique molecular identifiers, the study reports. TCRdb passed the PCR reads through MiXCR, listing each CDR3 protein once. Of approximately 110,000 distinct CDR3 sequences in the sample, 10% were seen once. This sample is drawn from a study of T-cell reconstitution after alpha-beta-depleted transplantation in children. Whole-study results and caveats: The study reportedly traced alpha-beta T cells about two months after transplant to several hundred expanded graft clones. At one year after transplant, newly produced T cells mostly accounted for T-cell counts and diversity. For some patients, TCRbeta diversity was high at day 60 because of recipient T cells and thymic progenitors that survived.

V gave up 6 bases and J gave up 5 bases, with 10 bases separating them. CDR1 is ENHRY and CDR2 is SYGVKD in the germline V gene. The CDR3 consists of 12 residues. The receptor comes from a boy aged 2-9 years with acute lymphoblastic leukemia, due to receive a stem cell transplant. V gene TRBV10-3 combines with J gene TRBJ1-1; D is perhaps TRBD1 (6 bases). The sample consisted of PBMCs, taken before TCRalphabeta/CD19-depleted stem cell transplant. This chain's CDR3 is CAISQQGTEAFF. CDR3 DNA: TGTGCCATCAGCCAACAGGGAACTGAAGCTTTCTTT.